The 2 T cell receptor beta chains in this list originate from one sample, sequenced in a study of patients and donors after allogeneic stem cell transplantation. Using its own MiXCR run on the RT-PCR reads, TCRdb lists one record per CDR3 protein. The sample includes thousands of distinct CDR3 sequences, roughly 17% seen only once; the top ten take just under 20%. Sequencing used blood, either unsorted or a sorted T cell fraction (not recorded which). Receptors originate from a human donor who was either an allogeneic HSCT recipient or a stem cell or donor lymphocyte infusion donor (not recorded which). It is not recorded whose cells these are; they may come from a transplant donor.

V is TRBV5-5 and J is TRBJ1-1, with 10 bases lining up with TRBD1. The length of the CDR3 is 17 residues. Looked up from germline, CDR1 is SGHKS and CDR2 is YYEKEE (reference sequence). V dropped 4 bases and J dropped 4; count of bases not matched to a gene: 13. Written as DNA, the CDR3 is TGTGCCAGCAGCCCCACCGACAGGGGGCGCAGCGGCACTGAAGCTTTCTTT. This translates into CASSPTDRGRSGTEAFF.

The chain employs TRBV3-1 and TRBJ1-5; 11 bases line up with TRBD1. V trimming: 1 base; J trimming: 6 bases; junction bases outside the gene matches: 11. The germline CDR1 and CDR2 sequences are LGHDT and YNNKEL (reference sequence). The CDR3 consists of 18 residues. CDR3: CASSQGILGQGEGQPQHF. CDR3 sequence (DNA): TGTGCCAGCAGCCAAGGCATTCTGGGACAGGGGGAGGGTCAGCCCCAGCATTTT.